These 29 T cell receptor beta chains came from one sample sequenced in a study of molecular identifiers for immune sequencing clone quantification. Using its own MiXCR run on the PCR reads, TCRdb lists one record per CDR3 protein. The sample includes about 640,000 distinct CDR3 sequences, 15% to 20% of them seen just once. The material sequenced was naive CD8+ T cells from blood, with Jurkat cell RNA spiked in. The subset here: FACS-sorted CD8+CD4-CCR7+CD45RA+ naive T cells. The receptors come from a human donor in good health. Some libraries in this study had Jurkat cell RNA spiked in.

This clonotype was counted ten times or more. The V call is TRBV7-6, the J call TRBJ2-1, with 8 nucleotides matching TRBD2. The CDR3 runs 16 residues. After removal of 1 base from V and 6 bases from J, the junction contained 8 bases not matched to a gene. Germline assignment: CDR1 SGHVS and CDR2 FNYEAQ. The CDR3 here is CASSLVWSSGSNEQFF. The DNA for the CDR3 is TGTGCCAGCAGCTTAGTTTGGTCTAGCGGGTCCAATGAGCAGTTCTTC.

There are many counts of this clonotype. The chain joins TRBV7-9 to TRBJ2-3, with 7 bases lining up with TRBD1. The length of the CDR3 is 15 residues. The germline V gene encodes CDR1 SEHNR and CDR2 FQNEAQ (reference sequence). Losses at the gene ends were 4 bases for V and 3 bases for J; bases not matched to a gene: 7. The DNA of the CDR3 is TGTGCCAGCAGCTCGACAGGGTGGAGAACAGATACGCAGTATTTT. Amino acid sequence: CASSSTGWRTDTQYF.

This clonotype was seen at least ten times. CDR3 region: CASSSPGGPIGEQYF. The CDR3 DNA follows: TGTGCCAGCAGTTCACCAGGGGGCCCAATTGGGGAGCAGTACTTC. The chain combines TRBV28 with TRBJ2-7; 8 bases map to TRBD1. Per the germline V gene, CDR1 is MDHEN and CDR2 is SYDVKM. This CDR3 is built from 15 residues. The V segment lost 4 bases and the J segment 7 bases; nucleotides outside the gene matches: 12.

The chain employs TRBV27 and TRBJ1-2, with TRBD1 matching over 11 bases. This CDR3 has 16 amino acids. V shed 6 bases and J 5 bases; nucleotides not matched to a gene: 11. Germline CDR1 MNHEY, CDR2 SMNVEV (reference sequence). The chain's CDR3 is CASRHLSGTGGYGYTF. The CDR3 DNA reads TGTGCCAGCAGACACCTCAGCGGGACAGGGGGATATGGCTACACCTTC.

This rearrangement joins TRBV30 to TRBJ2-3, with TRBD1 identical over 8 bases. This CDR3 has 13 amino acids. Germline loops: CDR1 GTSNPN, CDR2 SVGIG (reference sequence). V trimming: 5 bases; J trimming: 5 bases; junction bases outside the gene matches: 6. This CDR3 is CAWAGQGIDTQYF. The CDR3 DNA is TGTGCCTGGGCCGGACAGGGAATAGATACGCAGTATTTT. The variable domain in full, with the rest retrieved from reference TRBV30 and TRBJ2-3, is SQTIHQWPATLVQPVGSPLSLECTVEGTSNPNLYWYRQAAGRGLQLLFYSVGIGQISSEVPQNLSASRPQDRQFILSSKKLLLSDSGFYLCAWAGQGIDTQYFGPGTRLTVL.

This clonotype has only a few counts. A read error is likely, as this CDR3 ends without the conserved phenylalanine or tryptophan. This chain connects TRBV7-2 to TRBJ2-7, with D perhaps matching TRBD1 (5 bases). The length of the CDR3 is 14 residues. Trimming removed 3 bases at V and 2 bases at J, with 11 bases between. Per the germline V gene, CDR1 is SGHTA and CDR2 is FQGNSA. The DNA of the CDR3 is TGTGCCAGCAGCTTTTGGCAGGGCACCTACGAGCAGTACCTC. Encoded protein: CASSFWQGTYEQYL.

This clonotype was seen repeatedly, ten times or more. CDR3 DNA: TGTGCCAGCAGCTTTTCAGTAGACCAAGAGACCCAGTACTTC. It encodes CASSFSVDQETQYF. J is TRBJ2-5 and V is TRBV7-2; the D is unclear. The germline V gene encodes CDR1 SGHTA and CDR2 FQGNSA. V lost 3 bases and J 0 bases, leaving 8 bases between the germline ends. There are 14 residues in the CDR3.

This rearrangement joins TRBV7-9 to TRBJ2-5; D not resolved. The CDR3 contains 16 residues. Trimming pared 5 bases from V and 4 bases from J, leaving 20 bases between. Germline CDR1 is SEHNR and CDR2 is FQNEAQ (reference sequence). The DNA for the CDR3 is TGTGCCAGCAGCCCGTCCGGTGGTGTCCTGAGAGAGACCCAGTACTTC. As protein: CASSPSGGVLRETQYF.

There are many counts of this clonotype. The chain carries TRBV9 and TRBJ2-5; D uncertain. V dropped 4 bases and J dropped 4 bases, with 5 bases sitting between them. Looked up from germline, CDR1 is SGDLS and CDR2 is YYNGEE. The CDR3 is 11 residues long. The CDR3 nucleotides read TGTGCCAGCAGCATCCGAGAGACCCAGTACTTC. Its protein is CASSIRETQYF.

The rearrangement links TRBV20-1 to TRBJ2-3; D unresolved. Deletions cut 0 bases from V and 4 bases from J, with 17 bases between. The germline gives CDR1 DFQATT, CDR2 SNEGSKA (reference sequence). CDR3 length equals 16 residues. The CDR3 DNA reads TGCAGTGCTAGAGAGGGGATTGGGTTATGGGCAGATACGCAGTATTTT. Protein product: CSAREGIGLWADTQYF.

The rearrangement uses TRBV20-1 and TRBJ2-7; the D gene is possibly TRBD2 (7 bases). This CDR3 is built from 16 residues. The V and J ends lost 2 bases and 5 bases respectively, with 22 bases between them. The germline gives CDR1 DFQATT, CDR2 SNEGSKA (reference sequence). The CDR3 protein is CSARWGRGRVSDEQYF. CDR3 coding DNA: TGCAGTGCTAGATGGGGGAGGGGGAGAGTTTCAGACGAGCAGTACTTC.

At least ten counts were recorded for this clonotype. For the CDR3, the DNA is TGTGCCAGCAGCTTAGTAGATTCGGGGCCCACTGAAGCTTTCTTT. Amino acids: CASSLVDSGPTEAFF. The V gene is TRBV7-9, the J gene TRBJ1-1, with a tentative D call TRBD1 (5 bases). Trimming removed 1 base at V and 4 bases at J, with 13 bases between. CDR3 length: 15 residues. Germline V gene lookup returns CDR1 SEHNR and CDR2 FQNEAQ (reference sequence).

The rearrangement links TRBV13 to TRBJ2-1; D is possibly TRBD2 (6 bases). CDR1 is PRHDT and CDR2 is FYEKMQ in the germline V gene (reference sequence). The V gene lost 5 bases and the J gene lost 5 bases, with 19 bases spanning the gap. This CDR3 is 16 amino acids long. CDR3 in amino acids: CASSVSSPSADNEQFF. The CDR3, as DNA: TGTGCCAGCAGCGTATCTTCCCCTAGCGCCGACAATGAGCAGTTCTTC.

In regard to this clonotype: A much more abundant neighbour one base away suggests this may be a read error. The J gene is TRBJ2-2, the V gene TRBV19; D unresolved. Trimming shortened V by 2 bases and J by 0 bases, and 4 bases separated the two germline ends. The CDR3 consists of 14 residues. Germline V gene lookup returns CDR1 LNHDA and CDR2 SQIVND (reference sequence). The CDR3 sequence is CASSIMPNTGELFF. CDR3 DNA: TGTGCCAGTAGTATAATGCCGAACACCGGGGAGCTGTTTTTT.

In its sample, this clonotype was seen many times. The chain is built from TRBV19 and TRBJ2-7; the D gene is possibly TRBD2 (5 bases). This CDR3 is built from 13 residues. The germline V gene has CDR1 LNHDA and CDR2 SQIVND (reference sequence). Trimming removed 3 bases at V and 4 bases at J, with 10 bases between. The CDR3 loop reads CASSMDFEYEQYF. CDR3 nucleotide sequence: TGTGCCAGTAGTATGGACTTCGAGTACGAGCAGTACTTC.

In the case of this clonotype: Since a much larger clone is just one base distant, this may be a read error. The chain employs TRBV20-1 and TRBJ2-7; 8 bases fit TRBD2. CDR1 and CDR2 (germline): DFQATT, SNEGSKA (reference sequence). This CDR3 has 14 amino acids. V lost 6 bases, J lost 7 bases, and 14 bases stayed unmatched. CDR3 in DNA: TGCAGTGCCGCAGGGCCAGCGGGAGTGGGTGAGCAGTACTTC. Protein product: CSAAGPAGVGEQYF.

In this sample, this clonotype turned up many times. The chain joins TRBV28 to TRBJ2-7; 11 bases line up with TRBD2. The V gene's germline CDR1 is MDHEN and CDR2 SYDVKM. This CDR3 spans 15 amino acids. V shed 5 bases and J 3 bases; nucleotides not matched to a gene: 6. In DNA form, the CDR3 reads TGTGCCAGCAGTGAACTAGCGGGAGCGGACTACGAGCAGTACTTC. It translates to CASSELAGADYEQYF.

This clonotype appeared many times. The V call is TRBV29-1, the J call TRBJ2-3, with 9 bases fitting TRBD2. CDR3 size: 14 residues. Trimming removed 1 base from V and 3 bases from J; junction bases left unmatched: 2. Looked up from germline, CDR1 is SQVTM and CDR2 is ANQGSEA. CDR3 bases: TGCAGCGTTGAAGGTAGCGGGGGAACAGATACGCAGTATTTT. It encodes CSVEGSGGTDTQYF.

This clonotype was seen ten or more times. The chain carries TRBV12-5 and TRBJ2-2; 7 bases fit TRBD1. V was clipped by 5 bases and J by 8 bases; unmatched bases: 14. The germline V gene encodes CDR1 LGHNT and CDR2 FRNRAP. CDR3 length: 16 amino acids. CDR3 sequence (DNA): TGTGCTAGTGGTCCCCAGGGACAGCTTTCAACAGGGGAGCTGTTTTTT. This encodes CASGPQGQLSTGELFF.

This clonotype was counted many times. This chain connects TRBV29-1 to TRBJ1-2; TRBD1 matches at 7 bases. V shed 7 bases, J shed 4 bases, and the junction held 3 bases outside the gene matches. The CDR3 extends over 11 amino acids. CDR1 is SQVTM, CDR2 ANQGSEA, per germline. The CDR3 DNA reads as TGCAGCGCTCGGACAGGCTATGGCTACACCTTC. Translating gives CSARTGYGYTF.

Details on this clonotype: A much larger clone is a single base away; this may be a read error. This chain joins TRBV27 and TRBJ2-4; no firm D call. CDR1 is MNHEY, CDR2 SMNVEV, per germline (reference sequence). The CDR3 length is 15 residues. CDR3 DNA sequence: TGTGCCAGCATCCTCCTGGGTTTAGCCAAAAACATTCTGTACTTC. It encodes CASILLGLAKNILYF.

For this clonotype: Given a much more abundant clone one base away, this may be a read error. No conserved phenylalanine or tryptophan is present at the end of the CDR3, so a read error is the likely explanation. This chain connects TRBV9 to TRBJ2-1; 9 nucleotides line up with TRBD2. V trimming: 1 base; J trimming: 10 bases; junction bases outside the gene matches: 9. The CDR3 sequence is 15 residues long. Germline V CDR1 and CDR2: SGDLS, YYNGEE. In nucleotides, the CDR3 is TGTGCCAGCAGCGTATGGTTGTCTAGCGGGAAGGAGCAGTTCCTC. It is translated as CASSVWLSSGKEQFL.

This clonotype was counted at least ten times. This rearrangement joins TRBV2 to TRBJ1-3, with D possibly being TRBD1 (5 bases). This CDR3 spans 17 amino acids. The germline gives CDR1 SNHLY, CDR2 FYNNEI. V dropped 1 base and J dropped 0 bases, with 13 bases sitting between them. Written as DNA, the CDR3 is TGTGCCAGCAGTGAAGTGGGACGATCAGACTCTGGAAACACCATATATTTT. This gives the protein CASSEVGRSDSGNTIYF.

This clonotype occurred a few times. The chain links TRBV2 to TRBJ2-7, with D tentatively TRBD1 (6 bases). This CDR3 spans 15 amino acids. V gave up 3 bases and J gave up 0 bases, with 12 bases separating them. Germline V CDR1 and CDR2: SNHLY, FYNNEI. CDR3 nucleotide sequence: TGTGCCAGCAGTGATTCTGGACAGAGCTCCTACGAGCAGTACTTC. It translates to CASSDSGQSSYEQYF.

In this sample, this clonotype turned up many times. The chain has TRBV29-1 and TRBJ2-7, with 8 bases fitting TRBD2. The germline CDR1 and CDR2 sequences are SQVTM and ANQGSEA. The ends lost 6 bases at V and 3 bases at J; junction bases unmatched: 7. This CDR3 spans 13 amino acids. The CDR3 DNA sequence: TGCAGCGTAGCGAGCGGGAGCCTCTACGAGCAGTACTTC. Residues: CSVASGSLYEQYF.

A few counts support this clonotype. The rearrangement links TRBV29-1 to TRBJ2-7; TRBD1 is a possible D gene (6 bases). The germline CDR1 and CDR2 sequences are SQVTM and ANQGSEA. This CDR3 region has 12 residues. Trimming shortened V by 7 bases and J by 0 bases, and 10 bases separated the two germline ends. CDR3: CSAMDSSYEQYF. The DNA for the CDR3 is TGCAGCGCAATGGACAGCTCCTACGAGCAGTACTTC.

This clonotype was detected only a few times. CDR3 region: CASSAPPAREQYF. DNA of the CDR3: TGTGCCAGCAGCGCCCCCCCGGCTCGCGAGCAGTACTTC. This chain links TRBV7-9 with TRBJ2-7, with D unresolved. From germline, CDR1 is SEHNR and CDR2 FQNEAQ (reference sequence). The CDR3 has 13 amino acids. Trimming took off 5 bases at V and 6 bases at J, with 14 bases between the two ends.

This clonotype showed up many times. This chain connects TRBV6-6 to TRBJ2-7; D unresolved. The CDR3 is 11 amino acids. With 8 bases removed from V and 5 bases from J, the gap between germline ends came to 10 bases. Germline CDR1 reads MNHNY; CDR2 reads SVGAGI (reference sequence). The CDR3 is CASEAANEQYF. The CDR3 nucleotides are TGTGCCAGCGAGGCAGCGAACGAGCAGTACTTC.

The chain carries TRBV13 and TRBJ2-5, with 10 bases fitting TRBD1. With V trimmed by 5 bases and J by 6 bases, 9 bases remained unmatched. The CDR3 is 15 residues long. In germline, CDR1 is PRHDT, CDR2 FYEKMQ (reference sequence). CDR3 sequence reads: CASSPTTGGEKTQYF. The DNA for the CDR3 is TGTGCCAGCAGCCCAACGACAGGGGGCGAAAAGACCCAGTACTTC.